This TCR beta chain was retrieved from a study of blood T cell repertoires in COVID-19. Background on the study: Italy, Spain and the United States were the sources of the convalescent and acute COVID-19 samples.

This clone has at least ten counts. This table comes from immunoSEQ multiplex PCR, and its TCRdb copy is limited to in-frame clones, with some not included. The sample records roughly 180,000 clones, about 88% being singletons. The V end was cut by 5 bases, the J end by 7 bases, with 15 bases between. Germline CDR1 is MNHEY and CDR2 is SMNVEV (reference sequence). This CDR3 contains 14 residues. This chain connects TRBV27 to TRBJ1-3, with D perhaps TRBD1 (6 bases). The sample was peripheral blood. The TCR was taken from a woman under 40 with active or convalescent COVID-19. The CDR3 nucleotides read TGTGCCAGCAGTGTCACAGGGTTCGGCAACACCATATATTTT. It yields the protein CASSVTGFGNTIYF.